Below are 9 T cell receptor beta chains sequenced from a single sample in a study of circulating CD8 cells and anti-PD-1 response in melanoma. The QIAseq Immune Repertoire TCR panel built the libraries from approximately 15 ng of total RNA. A single record per CDR3 protein comes from TCRdb applying MiXCR to the reads. The sample comprises over a thousand distinct CDR3 sequences, 7.3% of which are singletons, and more than 15% rests with the top ten. Sorting of live CD3+CD8+TCRalphabeta+ cells by PD-1 and/or TIGIT gave four subsets. The sequencing used CD8+ T cells from PBMCs, collected at baseline or after one month of anti-PD-1 therapy (not recorded which). These receptors were obtained from a human donor with melanoma.

This clonotype appeared a few times. The chain has TRBV5-4 and TRBJ1-1; D might be TRBD1 (6 bases). CDR1 and CDR2 from the germline V gene are SGHNT and YYREEE (reference sequence). V shed 4 bases and J shed 0 bases, with 16 bases lying between them. This CDR3 contains 16 residues. The CDR3, as DNA: TGTGCCAGCAGCCGAGGGACAAGGGGAATGAACACTGAAGCTTTCTTT. Amino acids: CASSRGTRGMNTEAFF.

This clonotype is termed large. This chain links TRBV27 with TRBJ2-7, with TRBD1 matching over 9 bases. The CDR3 totals 14 residues. J was trimmed by 5 bases and V by 3 bases; bases with no gene match: 5. The germline V gene encodes CDR1 MNHEY and CDR2 SMNVEV (reference sequence). The CDR3 is CASSFLRTGDEQYF. The CDR3 DNA sequence: TGTGCCAGCAGTTTCCTGCGGACAGGGGACGAGCAGTACTTC.

This clonotype has a handful of counts. This clone may be a read error of a much larger clone one base away. The chain links TRBV2 to TRBJ2-2; 8 bases match TRBD1. The germline V gene has CDR1 SNHLY and CDR2 FYNNEI. CDR3 size: 17 residues. The CDR3 reads CAGSEIRQGAESGELFF. The CDR3 nucleotides read TGTGCCGGCAGTGAAATTAGGCAGGGGGCCGAAAGCGGGGAGCTGTTTTTT. Full variable domain (rest looked up from reference TRBV2 and TRBJ2-2): EPEVTQTPSHQVTQMGQEVILRCVPISNHLYFYWYRQILGQKVEFLVSFYNNEISEKSEIFDDQFSVERPDGSNFTLKIRSTKLEDSAMYFCAGSEIRQGAESGELFFGEGSRLTVL.

This clonotype has just a few counts. Just one base apart from a much larger clone, this may be a read error. Since no conserved phenylalanine or tryptophan closes the CDR3, a read error is the likely cause. The chain has TRBV27 and TRBJ1-6; 10 positions agree with TRBD1. The ends lost 4 bases at V and 7 bases at J; junction bases unmatched: 10. The V gene's germline CDR1 is MNHEY and CDR2 SMNVEV (reference sequence). The CDR3 extends over 17 amino acids. This CDR3 is CASSSPRTGGMNSPLHY. The CDR3 DNA follows: TGTGCCAGCAGTTCCCCGCGGACAGGGGGGATGAATTCACCCCTCCACTAT.

In this sample, this clonotype is medium-sized. The rearrangement links TRBV27 to TRBJ2-3; weak D call: TRBD2 (5 bases). Per germline, CDR1 MNHEY and CDR2 SMNVEV (reference sequence). The germline V and J ends were trimmed by 3 bases and 2 bases, with 12 bases remaining between them. The CDR3 consists of 15 residues. The CDR3 is CASSFSGLPTDTQYF. CDR3 sequence (DNA): TGTGCCAGCAGTTTTTCTGGACTCCCCACAGATACGCAGTATTTT.

This clonotype is large (0.1 to 1%) by share. The chain recombines TRBV29-1 with TRBJ2-1; the D gene is possibly TRBD2 (6 bases). This CDR3 spans 17 amino acids. Deletions cut 7 bases from V and 7 bases from J, with 29 bases between. The germline CDR1 and CDR2 sequences are SQVTM and ANQGSEA. The CDR3 region is CSADRDSEISIGNEQFF. Here the CDR3 DNA reads TGCAGCGCTGACCGGGACTCCGAAATCTCCATCGGGAATGAGCAGTTCTTC.

By frequency in the sample, this clonotype is medium-sized. This sequence joins TRBV4-3 and TRBJ2-7, with D uncertain. V was trimmed by 0 bases and J by 0 bases, leaving 9 bases between them. The CDR3 totals 15 residues. Germline CDR1 LGHNA, CDR2 YSLEER. The CDR3: CASSQEPQDSYEQYF. The CDR3 nucleotides read TGCGCCAGCAGCCAAGAACCCCAGGACTCCTACGAGCAGTACTTC.

This clonotype ranks as medium-sized. CDR3 loop: CSARGGSAGTDTQYF. Written as DNA, the CDR3 is TGCAGTGCTAGAGGGGGCTCGGCGGGCACAGATACGCAGTATTTT. The chain carries TRBV20-1 and TRBJ2-3; weak D call: TRBD1 (5 bases). The CDR3 runs 15 residues. The V gene lost 1 base and the J gene lost 1 base, with 12 bases spanning the gap. CDR1 is DFQATT and CDR2 is SNEGSKA in the germline V gene (reference sequence).

By sample share, this clonotype is medium-sized. This sequence joins TRBV28 and TRBJ2-7, with 11 bases that match TRBD2. V lost 6 bases and J lost 5; bases outside the gene matches: 9. The CDR3 contains 15 residues. Germline V gene data show CDR1 as MDHEN and CDR2 as SYDVKM. DNA for the CDR3: TGTGCCAGCAGCCGATCCGGACTAGCGGGCGACGAGCAGTACTTC. Translated: CASSRSGLAGDEQYF.